This T cell receptor beta chain came from a study of T cell repertoires in cytomegalovirus infection. As for this clonotype: Its antigen is unidentified.

In TCRdb, the reads were re-called with MiXCR into one record per CDR3 protein. Among around 530,000 distinct CDR3 sequences listed, about a quarter were seen once. Study observations and caveats: Summed frequency of public TCR beta families distinguished CMV carriers with the relevant HLA.

The CDR3 runs to 16 residues. CDR1 and CDR2 from the germline V gene are MNHEY and SVGEGT. V lost 0 bases and J 5 bases, leaving 17 bases between the germline ends. This TCR was recovered from a human donor in good health (CMV status not recorded). Some clones in this sample may be carry-over from other donors' samples. The chain combines TRBV6-2 or TRBV6-3 with TRBJ2-7; a possible D gene is TRBD1 (5 bases). The sequenced material came from PBMCs. CDR3 loop: CASSYSTGPLEDEQYF. CDR3 sequence (DNA): TGTGCCAGCAGTTACTCCACAGGCCCGCTCGAGGACGAGCAGTACTTC.